This T cell receptor beta chain is drawn from a study of T cells in Graves' hyperthyroidism and ophthalmopathy. Trimming at V came to 3 bases and at J to 9 bases, leaving 6 bases not matched to a gene. The CDR3 spans 14 residues. Comments on this clonotype: The target antigen is unknown.

Study outcomes and limitations: Ophthalmopathy could be told apart from stable hyperthyroidism with a 13 V-J model. Progression to ophthalmopathy was predicted a median of approximately seven months early. Expanded thyroid clonotypes (above 0.001) were mostly also found in blood.

RNA transcripts yielded amplified TCR beta CDR3 regions. When the TCR CDR3 underwent first-round RT-PCR, the HTBI primer set was used. A single record per CDR3 protein comes from TCRdb applying MiXCR to the multiplex PCR reads. The repertoire holds about 640,000 distinct CDR3 sequences, with 45% as singletons. Patients were excluded because of uncontrolled infection, other autoimmune disease, pregnancy or lactation. The rearrangement joins TRBV12-3 or TRBV12-4 to TRBJ1-5, with 9 bases matching TRBD1. Sequences were obtained from peripheral blood or thyroid tissue (not recorded which). This TCR was sampled from an adult man with Graves' disease, either hyperthyroidism or ophthalmopathy (not recorded which). In DNA, the CDR3 is TGTGCCAGCAGTTTGACCGGGACAGGGCCGCCCCAGCATTTT. Protein: CASSLTGTGPPQHF.